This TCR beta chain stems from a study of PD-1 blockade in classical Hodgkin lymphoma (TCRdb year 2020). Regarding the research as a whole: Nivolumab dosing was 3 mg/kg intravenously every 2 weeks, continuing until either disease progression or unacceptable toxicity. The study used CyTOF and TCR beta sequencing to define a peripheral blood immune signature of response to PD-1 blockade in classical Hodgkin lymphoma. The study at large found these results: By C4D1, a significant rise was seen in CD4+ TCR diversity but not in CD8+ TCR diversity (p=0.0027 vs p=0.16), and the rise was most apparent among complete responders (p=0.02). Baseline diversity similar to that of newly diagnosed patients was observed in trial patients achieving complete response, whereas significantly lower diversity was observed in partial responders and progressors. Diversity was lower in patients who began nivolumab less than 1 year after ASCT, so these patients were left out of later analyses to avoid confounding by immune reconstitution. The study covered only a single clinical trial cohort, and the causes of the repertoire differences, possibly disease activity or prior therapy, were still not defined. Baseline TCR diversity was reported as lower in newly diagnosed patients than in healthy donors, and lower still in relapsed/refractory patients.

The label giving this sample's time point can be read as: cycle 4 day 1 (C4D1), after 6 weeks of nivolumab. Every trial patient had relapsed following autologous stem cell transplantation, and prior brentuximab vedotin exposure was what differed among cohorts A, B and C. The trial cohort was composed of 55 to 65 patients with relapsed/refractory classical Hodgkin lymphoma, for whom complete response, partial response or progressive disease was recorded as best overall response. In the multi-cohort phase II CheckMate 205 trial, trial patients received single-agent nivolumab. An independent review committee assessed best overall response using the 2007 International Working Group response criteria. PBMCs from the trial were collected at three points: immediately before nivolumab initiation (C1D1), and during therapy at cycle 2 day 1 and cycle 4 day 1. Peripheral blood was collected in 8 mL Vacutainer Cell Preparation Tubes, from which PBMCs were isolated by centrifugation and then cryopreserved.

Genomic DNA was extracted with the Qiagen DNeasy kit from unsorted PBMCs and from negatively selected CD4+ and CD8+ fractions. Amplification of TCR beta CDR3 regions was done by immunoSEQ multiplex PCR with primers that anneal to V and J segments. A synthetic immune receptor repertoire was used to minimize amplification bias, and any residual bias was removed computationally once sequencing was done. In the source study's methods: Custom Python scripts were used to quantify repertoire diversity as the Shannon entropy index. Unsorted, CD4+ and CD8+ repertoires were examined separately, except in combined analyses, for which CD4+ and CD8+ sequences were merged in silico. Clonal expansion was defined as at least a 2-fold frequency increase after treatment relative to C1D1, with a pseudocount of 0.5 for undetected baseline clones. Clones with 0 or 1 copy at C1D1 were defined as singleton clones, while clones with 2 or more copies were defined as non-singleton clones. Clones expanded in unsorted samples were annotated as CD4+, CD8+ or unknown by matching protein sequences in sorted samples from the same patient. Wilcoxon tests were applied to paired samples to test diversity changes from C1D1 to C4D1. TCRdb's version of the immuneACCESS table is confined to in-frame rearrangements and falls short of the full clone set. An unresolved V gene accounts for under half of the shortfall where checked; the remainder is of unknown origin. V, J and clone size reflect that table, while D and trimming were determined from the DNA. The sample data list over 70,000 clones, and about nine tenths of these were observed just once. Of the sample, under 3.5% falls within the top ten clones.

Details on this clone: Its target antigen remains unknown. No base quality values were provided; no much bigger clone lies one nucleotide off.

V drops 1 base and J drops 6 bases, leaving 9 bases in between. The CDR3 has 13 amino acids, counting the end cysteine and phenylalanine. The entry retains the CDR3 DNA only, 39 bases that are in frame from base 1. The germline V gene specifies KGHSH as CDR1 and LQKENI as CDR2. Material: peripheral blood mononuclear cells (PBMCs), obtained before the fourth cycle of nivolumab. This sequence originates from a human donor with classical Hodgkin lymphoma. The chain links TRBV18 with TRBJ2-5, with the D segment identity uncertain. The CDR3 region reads CASSPHLEKTQYF. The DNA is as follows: TGTGCCAGCTCACCACATTTAGAAAAGACCCAGTACTTC. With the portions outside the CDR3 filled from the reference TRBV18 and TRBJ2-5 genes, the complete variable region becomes NAGVMQNPRHLVRRRGQEARLRCSPMKGHSHVYWYRQLPEEGLKFMVYLQKENIIDESGMPKERFSAEFPKEGPSILRIQQVVRGDSAAYFCASSPHLEKTQYFGPGTRLLVL.